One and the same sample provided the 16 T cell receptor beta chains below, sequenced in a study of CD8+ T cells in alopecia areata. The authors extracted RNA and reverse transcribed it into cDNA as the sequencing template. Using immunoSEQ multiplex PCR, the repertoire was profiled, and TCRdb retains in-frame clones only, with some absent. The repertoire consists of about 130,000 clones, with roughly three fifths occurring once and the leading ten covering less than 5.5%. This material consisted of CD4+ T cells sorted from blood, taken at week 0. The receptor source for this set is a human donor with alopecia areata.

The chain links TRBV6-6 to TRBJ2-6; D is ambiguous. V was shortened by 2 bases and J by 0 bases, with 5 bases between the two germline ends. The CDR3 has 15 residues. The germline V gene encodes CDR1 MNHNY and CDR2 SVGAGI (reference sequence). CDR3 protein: CASSYVVSGANVLTF. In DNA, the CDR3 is TGTGCCAGCAGTTACGTGGTCTCTGGGGCCAACGTCCTGACTTTC.

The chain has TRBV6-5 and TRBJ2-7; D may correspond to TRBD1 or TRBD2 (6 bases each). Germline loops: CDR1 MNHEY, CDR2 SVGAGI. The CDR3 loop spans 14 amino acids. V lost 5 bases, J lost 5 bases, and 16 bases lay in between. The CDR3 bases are TGTGCCAGCAGTAAGGGGGGCCGCGCGGACGAGCAGTACTTC. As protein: CASSKGGRADEQYF.

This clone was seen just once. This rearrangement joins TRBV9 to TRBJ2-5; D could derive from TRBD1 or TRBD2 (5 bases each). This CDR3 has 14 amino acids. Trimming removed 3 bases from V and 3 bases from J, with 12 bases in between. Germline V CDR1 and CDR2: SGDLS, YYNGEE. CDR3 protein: CASSERGVEETQYF. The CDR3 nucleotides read TGTGCCAGCAGCGAGAGAGGGGTCGAAGAGACCCAGTACTTC.

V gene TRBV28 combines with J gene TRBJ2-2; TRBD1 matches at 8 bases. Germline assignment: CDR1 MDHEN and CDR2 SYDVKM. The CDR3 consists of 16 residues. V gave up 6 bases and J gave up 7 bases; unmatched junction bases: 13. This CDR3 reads CASSPPLGQGIGELFF. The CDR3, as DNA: TGTGCCAGCAGCCCTCCTCTCGGACAGGGTATCGGGGAGCTGTTTTTT.

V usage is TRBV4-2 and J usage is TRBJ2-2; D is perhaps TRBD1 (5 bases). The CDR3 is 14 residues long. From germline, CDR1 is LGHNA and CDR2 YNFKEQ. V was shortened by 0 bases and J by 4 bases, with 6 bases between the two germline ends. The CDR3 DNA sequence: TGTGCCAGCAGCCAAGAGACAGTCACCGGGGAGCTGTTTTTT. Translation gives CASSQETVTGELFF.

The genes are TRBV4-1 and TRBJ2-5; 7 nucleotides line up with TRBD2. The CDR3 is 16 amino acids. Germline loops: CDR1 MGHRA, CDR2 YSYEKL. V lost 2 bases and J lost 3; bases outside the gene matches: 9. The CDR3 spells CASSQFWGGDKETQYF. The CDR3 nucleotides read TGCGCCAGCAGCCAATTCTGGGGGGGGGATAAAGAGACCCAGTACTTC.

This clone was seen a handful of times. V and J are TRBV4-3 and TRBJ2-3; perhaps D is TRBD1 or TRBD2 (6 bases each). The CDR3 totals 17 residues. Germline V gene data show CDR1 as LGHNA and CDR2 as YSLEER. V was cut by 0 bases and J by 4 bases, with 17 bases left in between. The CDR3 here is CASSQDPPGALPDTQYF. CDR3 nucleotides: TGCGCCAGCAGCCAAGATCCGCCGGGGGCTCTCCCAGATACGCAGTATTTT.

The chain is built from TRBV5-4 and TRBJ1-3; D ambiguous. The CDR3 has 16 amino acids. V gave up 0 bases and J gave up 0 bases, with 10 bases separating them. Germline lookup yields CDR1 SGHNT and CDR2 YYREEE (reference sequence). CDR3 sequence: CASSLDWGSSGNTIYF. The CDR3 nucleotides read TGTGCCAGCAGCTTGGACTGGGGAAGCTCTGGAAACACCATATATTTT. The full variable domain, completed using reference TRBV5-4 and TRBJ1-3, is ETGVTQSPTHLIKTRGQQVTLRCSSQSGHNTVSWYQQALGQGPQFIFQYYREEENGRGNFPPRFSGLQFPNYSSELNVNALELDDSALYLCASSLDWGSSGNTIYFGEGSWLTVV.

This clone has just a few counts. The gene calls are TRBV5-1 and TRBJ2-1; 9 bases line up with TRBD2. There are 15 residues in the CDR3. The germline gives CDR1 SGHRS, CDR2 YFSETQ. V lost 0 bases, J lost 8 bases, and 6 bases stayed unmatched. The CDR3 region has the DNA TGCGCCAGCAGCTTGGACGGGGCGGGAGGGGATGAGCAGTTCTTC. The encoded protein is CASSLDGAGGDEQFF.

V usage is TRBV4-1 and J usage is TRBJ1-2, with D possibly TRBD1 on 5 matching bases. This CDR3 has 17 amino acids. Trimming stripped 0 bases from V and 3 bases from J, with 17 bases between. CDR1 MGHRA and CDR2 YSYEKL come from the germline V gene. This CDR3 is CASSQDLGRGADYGYTF. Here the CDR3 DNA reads TGCGCCAGCAGCCAAGACTTGGGCAGAGGGGCGGACTATGGCTACACCTTC.

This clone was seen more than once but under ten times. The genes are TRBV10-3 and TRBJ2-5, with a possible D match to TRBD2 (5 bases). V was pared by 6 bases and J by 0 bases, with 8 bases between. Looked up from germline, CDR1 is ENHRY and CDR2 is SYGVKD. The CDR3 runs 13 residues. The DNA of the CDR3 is TGTGCCATCAGGCCTAGCCACCAAGAGACCCAGTACTTC. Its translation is CAIRPSHQETQYF.

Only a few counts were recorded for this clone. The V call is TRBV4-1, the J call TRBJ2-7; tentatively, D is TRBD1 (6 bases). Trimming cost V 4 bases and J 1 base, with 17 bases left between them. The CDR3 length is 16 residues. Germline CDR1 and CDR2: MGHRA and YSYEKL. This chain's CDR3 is CASSRRPEGQSYEQYF. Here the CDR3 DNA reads TGCGCCAGCAGCCGAAGACCCGAAGGACAGTCCTACGAGCAGTACTTC.

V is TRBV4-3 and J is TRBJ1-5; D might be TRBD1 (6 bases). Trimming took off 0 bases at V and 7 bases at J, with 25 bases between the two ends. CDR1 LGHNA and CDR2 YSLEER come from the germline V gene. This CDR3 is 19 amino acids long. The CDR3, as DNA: TGCGCCAGCAGCCAAGATTTTTTAGGTGCGGACAGTGCCACACAGCCCCAGCATTTT. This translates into CASSQDFLGADSATQPQHF.

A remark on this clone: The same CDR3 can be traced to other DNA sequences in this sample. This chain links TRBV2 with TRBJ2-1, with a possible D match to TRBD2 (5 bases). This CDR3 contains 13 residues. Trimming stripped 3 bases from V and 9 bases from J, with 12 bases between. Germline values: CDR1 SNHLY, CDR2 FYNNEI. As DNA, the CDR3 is TGTGCCAGCAGTGAGGCTAGTGGAGGTGAGCAGTTCTTC. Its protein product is CASSEASGGEQFF.

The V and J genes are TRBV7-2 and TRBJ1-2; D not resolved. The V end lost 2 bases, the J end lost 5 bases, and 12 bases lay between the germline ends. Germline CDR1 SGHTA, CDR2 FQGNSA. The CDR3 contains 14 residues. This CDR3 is CASSLIGRRYGYTF. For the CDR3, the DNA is TGTGCCAGCAGCTTAATCGGCAGAAGATATGGCTACACCTTC.

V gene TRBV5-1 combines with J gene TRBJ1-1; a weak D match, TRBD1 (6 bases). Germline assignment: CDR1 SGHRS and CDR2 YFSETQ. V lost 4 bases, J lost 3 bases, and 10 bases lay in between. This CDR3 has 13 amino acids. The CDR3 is CASSQKGDTEAFF. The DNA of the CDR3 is TGCGCCAGCAGCCAGAAGGGGGACACTGAAGCTTTCTTT.